The 28 T cell receptor beta chains in this list originate from one sample, sequenced in a study of cytomegalovirus exposure and HLA in healthy donors. This PCR relied on a set of 60 Vbeta primers and 13 Jbeta primers. Assay used: immunoSEQ multiplex PCR; TCRdb lists only in-frame clones, some missing. The sample comprises some 150,000 clones, around three quarters of which are singletons, and 2% to 2.5% rests with the top ten. The sample comprised PBMCs. These receptors came from a woman between 50 and 59 years old in good health and CMV-seronegative.

The chain is built from TRBV2 and TRBJ2-3; a possible D gene is TRBD2 (6 bases). The CDR3 runs to 14 residues. CDR1 SNHLY and CDR2 FYNNEI come from the germline V gene. V was clipped by 10 bases and J by 1 base, with 15 bases between them. The CDR3 here is CANPRDSRTDTQYF. Written as DNA, the CDR3 is TGTGCCAACCCGCGGGACTCTCGCACAGATACGCAGTATTTT.

The V and J genes are TRBV5-1 and TRBJ2-3; possible D gene TRBD2, 6 bases. This CDR3 contains 16 residues. V gave up 0 bases and J gave up 2 bases, with 13 bases separating them. Per germline, CDR1 SGHRS and CDR2 YFSETQ. In DNA, the CDR3 is TGCGCCAGCAGCTTGGCCCGGGGCGGGGCCACAGATACGCAGTATTTT. Amino acids: CASSLARGGATDTQYF.

V and J are TRBV7-3 and TRBJ2-5, with a weak D call TRBD1 (6 bases). Germline V gene sequence: CDR1 SGHTA, CDR2 FQGTGA. The CDR3 sequence is 12 residues long. V lost 8 bases and J lost 2, with 9 bases in between. The CDR3 coding sequence is TGTGCCAGCGAACAGGGACAAGAGACCCAGTACTTC. As protein: CASEQGQETQYF.

The genes are TRBV14 and TRBJ1-1, with D perhaps TRBD1 (5 bases). CDR1 is SGHDN, CDR2 FVKESK, per germline. V was pared by 3 bases and J by 1 base, with 12 bases between. The CDR3 is made up of 15 amino acids. The CDR3 protein is CASSHRALTNTEAFF. Here the CDR3 DNA reads TGTGCCAGCAGCCACAGGGCGCTGACGAACACTGAAGCTTTCTTT. The entire variable domain, with the rest obtained from reference TRBV14 and TRBJ1-1, is as follows: EAGVTQFPSHSVIEKGQTVTLRCDPISGHDNLYWYRRVMGKEIKFLLHFVKESKQDESGMPNNRFLAERTGGTYSTLKVQPAELEDSGVYFCASSHRALTNTEAFFGQGTRLTVV.

V gene TRBV11-2 combines with J gene TRBJ2-1; D may be TRBD2 (5 bases). Trimming shortened V by 4 bases and J by 0 bases, and 19 bases separated the two germline ends. The germline gives CDR1 SGHAT, CDR2 FQNNGV. The CDR3 extends over 18 amino acids. The CDR3: CASSSTKWGVDSYNEQFF. Here the CDR3 DNA reads TGTGCCAGCAGCTCCACAAAGTGGGGAGTAGACTCCTACAATGAGCAGTTCTTC. Supplemented by reference TRBV11-2 and TRBJ2-1, the full variable domain reads EAGVAQSPRYKIIEKRQSVAFWCNPISGHATLYWYQQILGQGPKLLIQFQNNGVVDDSQLPKDRFSAERLKGVDSTLKIQPAKLEDSAVYLCASSSTKWGVDSYNEQFFGPGTRLTVL.

The chain uses TRBV7-6 and TRBJ2-2, with TRBD2 matching over 7 bases. Germline V CDR1 and CDR2: SGHVS, FNYEAQ. The CDR3 has 15 residues. V shed 1 base and J 5 bases; nucleotides not matched to a gene: 4. The CDR3 region is CASSLGGGVTGELFF. CDR3 nucleotides: TGTGCCAGCAGCTTAGGTGGGGGGGTGACCGGGGAGCTGTTTTTT.

The J gene is TRBJ1-2, the V gene TRBV7-9, with 7 bases lining up with TRBD1. The germline V gene encodes CDR1 SEHNR and CDR2 FQNEAQ (reference sequence). The CDR3 has 15 residues. With V trimmed by 2 bases and J by 3 bases, 6 bases remained unmatched. The CDR3 nucleotides are TGTGCCAGCAGCTTACCCGGGACAGCGTACTATGGCTACACCTTC. It yields the protein CASSLPGTAYYGYTF.

The genes are TRBV29-1 and TRBJ1-1; D not certain. Germline V gene data show CDR1 as SQVTM and CDR2 as ANQGSEA. V lost 7 bases to trimming and J lost 0 bases, with 15 bases between them. CDR3 size: 14 residues. CDR3 DNA: TGCAGCGCCCCTCCGGCGGGAATGAACACTGAAGCTTTCTTT. Protein product: CSAPPAGMNTEAFF. The entire variable domain, with the rest obtained from reference TRBV29-1 and TRBJ1-1, is as follows: SAVISQKPSRDICQRGTSLTIQCQVDSQVTMMFWYRQQPGQSLTLIATANQGSEATYESGFVIDKFPISRPNLTFSTLTVSNMSPEDSSIYLCSAPPAGMNTEAFFGQGTRLTVV.

The CDR3: CARGTENTGELFF. The CDR3, as DNA: TGTGCCAGAGGGACAGAGAACACCGGGGAGCTGTTTTTT. This chain joins TRBV7-7 and TRBJ2-2; 7 bases are shared with TRBD1. V gave up 9 bases and J gave up 1 base; unmatched junction bases: 2. Germline V gene lookup returns CDR1 SSHAT and CDR2 FNYEAQ (reference sequence). The CDR3 is 13 amino acids.

A few counts support this clone. V is TRBV7-2 and J is TRBJ1-2, with D perhaps matching TRBD1 (6 bases). Germline V gene sequence: CDR1 SGHTA, CDR2 FQGNSA. Trimming shortened V by 1 base and J by 6 bases, and 18 bases separated the two germline ends. The CDR3 loop spans 16 amino acids. As DNA, the CDR3 is TGTGCCAGCAGCTTAGGCCCTCGACAGGTTGAGGATGGCTACACCTTC. Amino acids: CASSLGPRQVEDGYTF.

This clone appeared once. The J gene is TRBJ2-6, the V gene TRBV28; D may be TRBD2 (6 bases). The CDR3 extends over 17 amino acids. Germline lookup yields CDR1 MDHEN and CDR2 SYDVKM. V shed 11 bases and J shed 4 bases, with 24 bases lying between them. CDR3 nucleotide sequence: TGTGCCGTCTACCCGGGACGGAGGGCGACAGGGGCCAACGTCCTGACTTTC. Translated: CAVYPGRRATGANVLTF.

This chain connects TRBV19 to TRBJ2-1; a possible D gene is TRBD1 (6 bases). Germline CDR1 reads LNHDA; CDR2 reads SQIVND (reference sequence). Between the trimmed V and J ends, which lost 8 bases and 6 bases, there was a span of 11 bases. CDR3 size: 12 residues. CDR3 in DNA: TGTGCCAGTGATACAGGGTTCAATGAGCAGTTCTTC. This codes for CASDTGFNEQFF.

The genes are TRBV25-1 and TRBJ2-2; no firm D call. The germline CDR1 and CDR2 sequences are MGHDK and SYGVNS. CDR3 length equals 14 residues. The V gene lost 10 bases and the J gene lost 7 bases, with 19 bases spanning the gap. DNA of the CDR3: TGTGCCACCCGTTCCCACGGTCCTGTCGGGGAGCTGTTTTTT. This translates into CATRSHGPVGELFF.

This clone has more than one count but fewer than ten. The chain is built from TRBV7-6 and TRBJ2-5, with TRBD1 matching over 9 bases. CDR3 length equals 15 residues. Germline V gene lookup returns CDR1 SGHVS and CDR2 FNYEAQ. V trimming: 4 bases; J trimming: 4 bases; junction bases outside the gene matches: 7. Here the CDR3 DNA reads TGTGCCAGCAGCTCACGGACAGGGGAGGGAGAGACCCAGTACTTC. This gives the protein CASSSRTGEGETQYF.

This rearrangement joins TRBV28 to TRBJ2-1, with 12 bases aligning to TRBD2. Unmatched junction bases numbered 7, after V lost 6 bases and J lost 4 bases. The germline CDR1 and CDR2 sequences are MDHEN and SYDVKM. CDR3 length equals 16 residues. The CDR3 loop is CASSTTSGSFYNEQFF. The DNA of the CDR3 is TGTGCCAGCAGCACGACTAGCGGGAGCTTTTACAATGAGCAGTTCTTC. The full variable domain, its missing parts supplied by reference TRBV28 and TRBJ2-1, is DVKVTQSSRYLVKRTGEKVFLECVQDMDHENMFWYRQDPGLGLRLIYFSYDVKMKEKGDIPEGYSVSREKKERFSLILESASTNQTSMYLCASSTTSGSFYNEQFFGPGTRLTVL.

The chain carries TRBV29-1 and TRBJ2-2, with no clear D. CDR3 size: 13 residues. Deletions cut 3 bases from V and 2 bases from J, with 7 bases between. The germline V gene has CDR1 SQVTM and CDR2 ANQGSEA. CDR3 amino acids: CSVDPGNTGELFF. The DNA for the CDR3 is TGCAGCGTTGACCCAGGAAACACCGGGGAGCTGTTTTTT.

This clone was seen just once. The genes are TRBV19 and TRBJ2-7; the match to TRBD1 covers 8 bases. V trimming: 5 bases; J trimming: 3 bases; junction bases outside the gene matches: 12. Germline V gives CDR1 LNHDA, CDR2 SQIVND (reference sequence). The CDR3 is 16 amino acids. For the CDR3, the DNA is TGTGCCAGTAGTCTCTATGCGACAGGGGTCCTCTACGAGCAGTACTTC. This gives the protein CASSLYATGVLYEQYF. The complete variable domain, with remaining parts taken from reference TRBV19 and TRBJ2-7, reads DGGITQSPKYLFRKEGQNVTLSCEQNLNHDAMYWYRQDPGQGLRLIYYSQIVNDFQKGDIAEGYSVSREKKESFPLTVTSAQKNPTAFYLCASSLYATGVLYEQYFGPGTRLTVT.

The gene calls are TRBV11-2 and TRBJ2-3, with D maybe TRBD2 (6 bases). Looked up from germline, CDR1 is SGHAT and CDR2 is FQNNGV. The CDR3 runs 13 residues. V was shortened by 5 bases and J by 7 bases, with 13 bases between the two germline ends. The CDR3, as DNA: TGTGCCAGCAGCGACGCGCTAGCGCATACGCAGTATTTT. Amino acids: CASSDALAHTQYF.

The J gene is TRBJ2-7, the V gene TRBV10-3; D is perhaps TRBD1 (5 bases). Trimming cost V 0 bases and J 2 bases, with 8 bases left between them. The CDR3 runs to 14 residues. CDR1 is ENHRY and CDR2 is SYGVKD in the germline V gene. The CDR3 DNA reads TGTGCCATCAGTGAGTCTGCAGGGCCCTACGAGCAGTACTTC. Translated: CAISESAGPYEQYF.

This clone was seen only a few times. The chain has TRBV5-6 and TRBJ1-1; weak D call: TRBD1 (6 bases). Germline V gene data show CDR1 as SGHDT and CDR2 as YYEEEE. The germline V and J ends were trimmed by 4 bases and 6 bases, with 16 bases remaining between them. The CDR3 has 14 residues. The CDR3 region is CASSPGGGLAEAFF. In DNA, the CDR3 is TGTGCCAGCAGCCCCGGCGGGGGGCTAGCTGAAGCTTTCTTT.

This clone came up a few times. The V call is TRBV28, the J call TRBJ2-7, with a weak D call TRBD1 (6 bases). Germline V gives CDR1 MDHEN, CDR2 SYDVKM. Trimming took off 10 bases at V and 2 bases at J, with 9 bases between the two ends. The CDR3 is 11 amino acids. This CDR3 reads CAITGTYEQYF. In nucleotides, the CDR3 is TGTGCCATTACAGGGACCTACGAGCAGTACTTC.

This clone was counted between two and nine times. V and J are TRBV10-3 and TRBJ1-1; 10 bases fit TRBD1. In germline, CDR1 is ENHRY, CDR2 SYGVKD. The V gene end was trimmed by 4 bases and the J gene end by 1 base; junction bases not matched to a gene: 6. CDR3 length equals 16 residues. CDR3 bases: TGTGCCATCAGTGCCAGACAGGGGGCGGGGAACACTGAAGCTTTCTTT. This translates into CAISARQGAGNTEAFF.

The V call is TRBV5-5, the J call TRBJ2-2; D possibly corresponds to TRBD2 (5 bases). The CDR3 runs to 14 residues. Looked up from germline, CDR1 is SGHKS and CDR2 is YYEKEE (reference sequence). Between the trimmed V and J ends, which lost 2 bases and 2 bases, there was a span of 7 bases. CDR3 protein: CASSLAANTGELFF. CDR3 nucleotides: TGTGCCAGCAGCTTAGCGGCAAACACCGGGGAGCTGTTTTTT.

As DNA, the CDR3 is TGTGCCAGCTCATCGGACAGGGCGACCTCCTACGAGCAGTACTTC. It translates to CASSSDRATSYEQYF. This chain joins TRBV18 and TRBJ2-7, with 8 bases matching TRBD1. CDR3 size: 15 residues. V shed 5 bases and J 0 bases; nucleotides not matched to a gene: 6. Germline CDR1 and CDR2: KGHSH and LQKENI.

In its sample, this clone was seen a few times. The chain uses TRBV25-1 and TRBJ2-6; 7 bases match TRBD1. The CDR3 is 17 amino acids. Losses at the gene ends were 8 bases for V and 0 bases for J; bases not matched to a gene: 10. The germline gives CDR1 MGHDK, CDR2 SYGVNS. The CDR3 here is CASSSDRTLSGANVLTF. For the CDR3, the DNA is TGTGCCAGCTCCTCGGACAGGACGCTCTCTGGGGCCAACGTCCTGACTTTC.

The chain's CDR3 is CASSSDRGYANEQFF. In DNA form, the CDR3 reads TGTGCCAGCAGCTCCGACAGGGGGTACGCCAATGAGCAGTTCTTC. The chain recombines TRBV7-8 with TRBJ2-1; 9 bases are a match to TRBD1. Germline CDR1 reads SGHVS; CDR2 reads FQNEAQ. V lost 4 bases and J lost 6; bases outside the gene matches: 7. The CDR3 loop spans 15 amino acids.

The chain uses TRBV2 and TRBJ2-1; tentative D call: TRBD1 (5 bases). V shed 5 bases and J shed 3 bases, with 14 bases lying between them. This CDR3 is built from 15 residues. Germline V CDR1 and CDR2: SNHLY, FYNNEI. The CDR3 loop reads CASSQTVTNYNEQFF. CDR3 nucleotide sequence: TGTGCCAGCAGTCAGACAGTGACCAACTACAATGAGCAGTTCTTC.

The V and J genes are TRBV2 and TRBJ2-7, with 7 nucleotides matching TRBD2. The CDR3 sequence is 15 residues long. With 7 bases clipped from V and 6 bases from J, the junction kept 15 bases outside the gene matches. Looked up from germline, CDR1 is SNHLY and CDR2 is FYNNEI. CDR3 sequence (DNA): TGTGCCAGCACCCCCCAAGGGGCGGCGGGGGTCGAGCAGTACTTC. It codes for CASTPQGAAGVEQYF. The full variable domain, in which reference TRBV2 and TRBJ2-7 provide the parts outside the CDR3, is EPEVTQTPSHQVTQMGQEVILRCVPISNHLYFYWYRQILGQKVEFLVSFYNNEISEKSEIFDDQFSVERPDGSNFTLKIRSTKLEDSAMYFCASTPQGAAGVEQYFGPGTRLTVT.